This TCR beta chain comes out of a study of CD8 T cells in ankylosing spondylitis. Trimming stripped 2 bases from V and 4 bases from J, with 11 bases between. The CDR3 contains 14 residues. CDR1 and CDR2 (germline): LNHDA, SQIVND (reference sequence). From the 5' RACE reads, TCRdb called clonotypes with MiXCR, one entry per CDR3 protein. The data contain 200,000 to 300,000 distinct CDR3 sequences, 7.5% to 9.5% of them singletons. This clonotype was seen ten or more times. The antigen is unknown. Study-wide points: What seemed typical of ankylosing spondylitis blood was a TCR beta motif built from about 8 highly homologous variants. The clones that were linked to disease were reported to be significantly enriched in matched synovial fluid samples from ankylosing spondylitis patients.

The specimen was blood, either unsorted or a sorted T cell fraction (not recorded which). The rearrangement uses TRBV19 and TRBJ1-2; D remains unclear. The sequence was obtained from a female donor with ankylosing spondylitis or in good health (not recorded which). For the CDR3, the DNA is TGTGCCAGTAGTATATCGGTGAACAGCTATGGCTACACCTTC. This translates into CASSISVNSYGYTF.